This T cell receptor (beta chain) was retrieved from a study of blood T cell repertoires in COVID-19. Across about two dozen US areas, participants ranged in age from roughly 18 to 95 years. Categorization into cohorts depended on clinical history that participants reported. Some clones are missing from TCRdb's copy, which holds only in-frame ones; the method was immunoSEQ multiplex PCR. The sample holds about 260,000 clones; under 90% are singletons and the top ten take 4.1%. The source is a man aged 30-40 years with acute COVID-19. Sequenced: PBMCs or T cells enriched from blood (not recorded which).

In DNA, the CDR3 is TGTGCCAGCAGCTTAGGGGAGGGAACCCGTGCTGAAGCTTTCTTT. Translated: CASSLGEGTRAEAFF. V and J are TRBV13 and TRBJ1-1; D gene ambiguous. The ends were cut back, 0 bases at V and 6 bases at J, with 14 bases in the middle. CDR1 and CDR2 (germline): PRHDT, FYEKMQ (reference sequence). This CDR3 spans 15 amino acids.